This passage covers 20 T cell receptor beta chains from one sample sequenced in a study of blood T cell repertoires in COVID-19. TCRdb's table, derived via immunoSEQ multiplex PCR, lists solely in-frame clones and lacks some. The sample has just over 300,000 clones, approximately 90% seen once. The sequencing sample was made of peripheral blood. The receptors originated from a man younger than 35 with active or convalescent COVID-19.

The chain employs TRBV5-1 and TRBJ2-1; 7 positions agree with TRBD1. V lost 5 bases to trimming and J lost 8 bases; unmatched junction nucleotides: 10. The germline V gene encodes CDR1 SGHRS and CDR2 YFSETQ. The CDR3 sequence is 14 residues long. CDR3 nucleotide sequence: TGCGCCAGCAGAGTAGGGGACAGCTGGGATGAGCAGTTCTTC. It encodes CASRVGDSWDEQFF.

The chain carries TRBV6-2 or TRBV6-3 and TRBJ1-5; D unresolved. Trimming left V 2 bases short and J 1 base short, with 18 bases between. The germline V gene encodes CDR1 MNHEY and CDR2 SVGEGT. This CDR3 is built from 18 residues. CDR3: CASSYQPRLPASNQPQHF. Written as DNA, the CDR3 is TGTGCCAGCAGTTACCAGCCCCGACTTCCTGCGAGCAATCAGCCCCAGCATTTT.

The chain joins TRBV15 to TRBJ2-3; 10 nucleotides agree with TRBD1. The V gene's germline CDR1 is LNHNV and CDR2 YYDKDF (reference sequence). The CDR3 has 16 amino acids. V lost 0 bases and J lost 7; bases outside the gene matches: 7. The chain's CDR3 is CATSRDADRGKYTQYF. The DNA of the CDR3 is TGTGCCACCAGCAGAGATGCGGACAGGGGGAAATATACGCAGTATTTT.

The chain couples TRBV13 to TRBJ1-6; D unclear. V was cut by 0 bases and J by 9 bases, with 15 bases left in between. CDR1 is PRHDT, CDR2 FYEKMQ, per germline (reference sequence). The CDR3 runs to 16 residues. CDR3 DNA: TGTGCCAGCAGCTTAGGTGTCGGCCGAGGTAGTTCACCCCTCCACTTT. Its translation: CASSLGVGRGSSPLHF.

This chain links TRBV28 with TRBJ2-7; TRBD2 matches at 8 bases. Losses at the gene ends were 2 bases for V and 0 bases for J; bases not matched to a gene: 21. This CDR3 spans 21 amino acids. CDR1 is MDHEN and CDR2 is SYDVKM in the germline V gene. CDR3 sequence reads: CASSLIQALADYSPSSYEQYF. The CDR3 bases are TGTGCCAGCAGTTTAATCCAGGCACTAGCGGACTATAGCCCGAGCTCCTACGAGCAGTACTTC.

The V gene is TRBV6-6, the J gene TRBJ1-1; 12 positions agree with TRBD1. The CDR3 is made up of 16 amino acids. V dropped 5 bases and J dropped 6; count of bases not matched to a gene: 10. The germline CDR1 and CDR2 sequences are MNHNY and SVGAGI (reference sequence). DNA of the CDR3: TGTGCCAGCAGTCGCAGGCCGGGACAGGGGGCCCCTGAAGCTTTCTTT. This sequence encodes CASSRRPGQGAPEAFF.

This chain connects TRBV6-6 to TRBJ1-4; D ambiguous. Trimming removed 2 bases from V and 5 bases from J, with 15 bases in between. The CDR3 length is 16 residues. Germline CDR1 and CDR2: MNHNY and SVGAGI (reference sequence). CDR3 coding DNA: TGTGCCAGCAGTTACCGAAAAGATAGAGTGAATGAAAAACTGTTTTTT. Protein: CASSYRKDRVNEKLFF.

The chain uses TRBV29-1 and TRBJ1-2, with unresolved D. Trimming stripped 8 bases from V and 4 bases from J, with 26 bases between. The CDR3 runs to 16 residues. Germline values: CDR1 SQVTM, CDR2 ANQGSEA. The DNA for the CDR3 is TGCAGCACGACCGAGCGGGCACCTGGTGAGACCTATGGCTACACCTTC. Its protein product is CSTTERAPGETYGYTF.

The chain uses TRBV3-1 (or the pseudogene TRBV3-2) and TRBJ2-3, with 10 positions matching TRBD2. Germline values: CDR1 LGHDT, CDR2 YNNKEL (reference sequence). The J segment lost 6 bases and the V segment lost 0 bases, leaving 12 bases of the junction unmatched. The CDR3 consists of 18 residues. Here the CDR3 DNA reads TGTGCCAGCAGCCAAGATTGGGCTAGCGGGAGTTATTCGGATACGCAGTATTTT. Protein sequence: CASSQDWASGSYSDTQYF.

This clone appeared a single time. V is TRBV4-1 and J is TRBJ2-5; a possible D gene is TRBD1 (6 bases). V was pared by 2 bases and J by 2 bases, with 12 bases between. Germline loops: CDR1 MGHRA, CDR2 YSYEKL. There are 15 residues in the CDR3. The CDR3 here is CASSQTGPRQETQYF. CDR3 nucleotides: TGCGCCAGCAGCCAAACAGGGCCCAGACAAGAGACCCAGTACTTC.

The table lists this clone with a count of one. The V and J genes are TRBV7-9 and TRBJ1-4; 8 bases are a match to TRBD1. Trimming at V came to 4 bases and at J to 4 bases, leaving 2 bases not matched to a gene. Germline-derived CDR1 and CDR2 are SEHNR and FQNEAQ (reference sequence). The CDR3 length is 14 residues. The CDR3 here is CASSSDRDNEKLFF. The CDR3 DNA follows: TGTGCCAGCAGCTCGGACAGGGATAATGAAAAACTGTTTTTT.

The rearrangement links TRBV27 to TRBJ2-7; TRBD2 might be the D (5 bases). With 4 bases removed from V and 7 bases from J, the gap between germline ends came to 14 bases. Germline values: CDR1 MNHEY, CDR2 SMNVEV (reference sequence). This CDR3 spans 13 amino acids. The CDR3 protein is CASSSPSRGEQYF. The CDR3 DNA sequence: TGTGCCAGCAGTTCCCCCTCGAGAGGGGAGCAGTACTTC.

The chain recombines TRBV27 with TRBJ1-3, with D tentatively TRBD1 (5 bases). Looked up from germline, CDR1 is MNHEY and CDR2 is SMNVEV (reference sequence). CDR3 length equals 15 residues. Trimming removed 4 bases at V and 2 bases at J, with 12 bases between. The CDR3 is CASSSSGGTGNTIYF. The DNA for the CDR3 is TGTGCCAGCAGTTCCTCCGGGGGGACTGGAAACACCATATATTTT.

The chain couples TRBV28 to TRBJ1-3; no clear D. The germline V and J ends were trimmed by 9 bases and 0 bases, with 18 bases remaining between them. The CDR3 is 16 residues long. Germline CDR1 reads MDHEN; CDR2 reads SYDVKM. In DNA, the CDR3 is TGTGCCAGTTTCACCCGCGGGCGTAGCTCTGGAAACACCATATATTTT. This sequence encodes CASFTRGRSSGNTIYF.

V is TRBV28 and J is TRBJ2-3; 7 bases line up with TRBD2. This CDR3 comprises 12 residues. Germline V gives CDR1 MDHEN, CDR2 SYDVKM. Trimming at V came to 6 bases and at J to 14 bases, leaving 11 bases not matched to a gene. The CDR3 spells CASRPPGLILYF. CDR3 DNA: TGTGCCAGCAGGCCCCCGGGACTAATCCTGTATTTT. The full variable domain, completed using reference TRBV28 and TRBJ2-3, is DVKVTQSSRYLVKRTGEKVFLECVQDMDHENMFWYRQDPGLGLRLIYFSYDVKMKEKGDIPEGYSVSREKKERFSLILESASTNQTSMYLCASRPPGLILYFGPGTRLTVL.

J is TRBJ2-5 and V is TRBV7-9, with a possible D match to TRBD2 (5 bases). The CDR3 has 15 residues. Trimming shortened V by 1 base and J by 10 bases, and 19 bases separated the two germline ends. Germline V CDR1 and CDR2: SEHNR, FQNEAQ (reference sequence). CDR3 sequence reads: CASSLGSTSYRGQYF. The CDR3 DNA reads TGTGCCAGCAGCTTAGGTTCGACTTCATACCGGGGCCAGTACTTC.

The sample holds one count of this clone. The chain combines TRBV18 with TRBJ2-2; 10 bases are shared with TRBD1. The CDR3 is made up of 16 amino acids. The V gene's germline CDR1 is KGHSH and CDR2 LQKENI. J gave up 4 bases and V 5 bases, and 7 bases lay outside the gene matches. The CDR3, as DNA: TGTGCCAGCTCAGCGACAGGGGGCGCGAGCACCGGGGAGCTGTTTTTT. Translating gives CASSATGGASTGELFF.

This chain joins TRBV27 and TRBJ2-3; 8 bases agree with TRBD2. The CDR3 runs to 15 residues. With V trimmed by 8 bases and J by 1 base, 8 bases remained unmatched. The V gene's germline CDR1 is MNHEY and CDR2 SMNVEV (reference sequence). CDR3 region: CASVSGGAGTDTQYF. The CDR3 DNA reads as TGTGCCAGCGTAAGCGGGGGCGCGGGCACAGATACGCAGTATTTT.

V and J are TRBV6-5 and TRBJ2-7; D gene unclear. The germline V gene has CDR1 MNHEY and CDR2 SVGAGI. V was cut by 2 bases and J by 0 bases, with 8 bases left in between. The CDR3 totals 14 residues. CDR3 region: CASSYELSSYEQYF. CDR3 sequence (DNA): TGTGCCAGCAGTTACGAGCTGAGCTCCTACGAGCAGTACTTC.

The chain combines TRBV7-2 with TRBJ1-2; the match to TRBD1 covers 7 bases. The CDR3 has 14 amino acids. CDR1 and CDR2 (germline): SGHTA, FQGNSA. J was trimmed by 2 bases and V by 6 bases; bases with no gene match: 6. The CDR3 region has the DNA TGTGCCAGCAGTCGGGACAGTGCAAACTATGGCTACACCTTC. Translating it yields CASSRDSANYGYTF. The entire variable domain, with the rest obtained from reference TRBV7-2 and TRBJ1-2, is as follows: GAGVSQSPSNKVTEKGKDVELRCDPISGHTALYWYRQSLGQGLEFLIYFQGNSAPDKSGLPSDRFSAERTGGSVSTLTIQRTQQEDSAVYLCASSRDSANYGYTFGSGTRLTVV.